This T cell receptor beta chain came from a study of T-cell reconstitution after alpha-beta-depleted transplantation in children. The CDR3 runs 21 residues. V shed 3 bases, J shed 0 bases, and the junction held 15 bases outside the gene matches. Regarding the study as a whole: Expanded clones from the graft, numbering several hundred, reportedly supplied alpha-beta T cells about two months after transplant. Most T-cell counts and diversity one year after the transplant came from T cells that were newly produced. The high TCRbeta diversity at day 60 in some patients came from surviving recipient T cells and thymic progenitors.

Remarks on this clonotype: The target antigen is unknown.

Unique molecular identifiers were incorporated into the prepared TCRbeta library. One entry per CDR3 protein results from TCRdb running MiXCR on the PCR reads. The sample records some 81,000 distinct CDR3 sequences, over 12% being singletons. This specimen was PBMCs, mostly from graft donor cells, taken 180 days after TCRalphabeta/CD19-depleted stem cell transplant. The source is a male patient between 2 and 15 years old who had a stem cell transplant for acute lymphoblastic leukemia, so the T cells may come from the graft donor. The chain couples TRBV12-3 or TRBV12-4 to TRBJ2-1; 12 bases match TRBD2. The CDR3 DNA is TGTGCCAGCAGTTTGGAGTTTTTGGGACTAGCGGGCGTGAGCTCCTACAATGAGCAGTTCTTC. As protein: CASSLEFLGLAGVSSYNEQFF.